A single sample gave rise to the 9 T cell receptor beta chains below, sequenced in a study of monozygotic twins with inflammatory bowel disease. TCRdb re-called the 5' RACE reads; one entry per CDR3 protein, DNA not given. The sample includes some 440,000 distinct CDR3 sequences. Input material: blood. All receptors come from a human donor with ulcerative colitis or Crohn's disease, or a healthy co-twin of an affected twin (not recorded which).

The rearrangement links TRBV28 to TRBJ2-7; absent DNA, TCRdb's TRBD2 call cannot be checked. Germline V gene lookup returns CDR1 MDHEN and CDR2 SYDVKM. This CDR3 has 14 residues. The CDR3 spells CASRVAGDSYEQYF.

The chain is built from TRBV4-3 and TRBJ1-6; TCRdb selects TRBD1, and the lack of DNA leaves this call unchecked. The V gene's germline CDR1 is LGHNA and CDR2 YSLEER. This CDR3 contains 16 residues. The CDR3 loop is CASSQDHREEGSPLHF.

J is TRBJ2-5 and V is TRBV29-1; TCRdb's D call of TRBD1 is untestable without DNA. The CDR3 covers 11 residues. The germline gives CDR1 SQVTM, CDR2 ANQGSEA. The CDR3 loop is CSTRQVETQYF.

The genes are TRBV7-3 and TRBJ2-1; the TCRdb D gene call, TRBD2, has no DNA to confirm it. Germline V lookup: CDR1 SGHTA, CDR2 FQGTGA. The CDR3 is 15 residues long. The CDR3 region is CASSATSGGSGEQFF.

The V and J genes are TRBV7-8 and TRBJ1-5. This CDR3 spans 15 amino acids. CDR1 is SGHVS, CDR2 FQNEAQ, per germline. The chain's CDR3 is CASSFGTQSNQPQHF. Full variable domain (remainder filled in from reference TRBV7-8 and TRBJ1-5): GAGVSQSPRYKVAKRGQDVALRCDPISGHVSLFWYQQALGQGPEFLTYFQNEAQLDKSGLPSDRFFAERPEGSVSTLKIQRTQQEDSAVYLCASSFGTQSNQPQHFGDGTRLSIL.

This chain connects TRBV29-1 to TRBJ2-2; the TRBD2 assignment by TCRdb is unverifiable without DNA. The CDR3 has 16 amino acids. Germline CDR1 reads SQVTM; CDR2 reads ANQGSEA. The CDR3 is CSRGLAGAGGTGELFF.

The chain employs TRBV20-1 and TRBJ2-1. This CDR3 region has 14 residues. Germline values: CDR1 DFQATT, CDR2 SNEGSKA (reference sequence). This chain's CDR3 is CSASRGGSYNEQFF.

The chain joins TRBV24-1 to TRBJ1-2. This CDR3 comprises 18 residues. The germline V gene encodes CDR1 KGHDR and CDR2 SFDVKD. The CDR3 loop is CATSDLQPNAREFYGYTF.

The genes are TRBV29-1 and TRBJ2-1; the TCRdb D gene call, TRBD2, has no DNA to confirm it. Germline-derived CDR1 and CDR2 are SQVTM and ANQGSEA. The CDR3 contains 14 residues. This CDR3 reads CSVALAGDPNEQFF.